These 2 T cell receptor beta chains share one sample of origin, sequenced in a study of vaccination and CD4 T cells after COVID-19. Cultured CD4+ T-cell DNA underwent Oncomine TCR Beta short-read sequencing. TCRdb re-derived calls from the PCR reads in MiXCR, one entry per CDR3 protein. The table shows tens of thousands of distinct CDR3 sequences, with more than 30% occurring only once. The time point here: late sampling 161 to 241 days after vaccination in a few convalescent patients. As for treatment: approximately 11-day PBMC culture with coronavirus spike peptide pools or control peptides (ViraFEST assay). The antigens of these receptors remain unknown. Specimen: CD4+ T cells from blood, cultured in vitro, collected about 7 months after SARS-CoV-2 vaccination. The receptors shown here come from a human donor who had recovered from COVID-19.

In its sample, this clonotype was seen a few times. The chain couples TRBV19 to TRBJ2-5; 10 nucleotides align to TRBD2. Looked up from germline, CDR1 is LNHDA and CDR2 is SQIVND (reference sequence). The V segment lost 5 bases and the J segment 5 bases; nucleotides outside the gene matches: 23. This CDR3 contains 20 residues. CDR3 region: CASSPQRGVKRGGARETQYF. The DNA of the CDR3 is TGTGCCAGTAGTCCGCAAAGAGGGGTTAAGCGGGGGGGCGCCCGGGAGACCCAGTACTTC.

This clonotype was observed a handful of times. J is TRBJ1-2 and V is TRBV20-1; TRBD1 might be the D (5 bases). CDR1 and CDR2 from the germline V gene are DFQATT and SNEGSKA (reference sequence). V lost 5 bases to trimming and J lost 0 bases, with 10 bases between them. CDR3 length equals 13 residues. The CDR3: CSAGGPSNYGYTF. CDR3 DNA sequence: TGCAGTGCTGGGGGACCCTCTAACTATGGCTACACCTTC.